One and the same sample provided the 21 T cell receptor beta chains below, sequenced in a study of beta chain features in type 1 diabetes. No antigens are known for them. General study results and limits: People with Type 1 diabetes carried modestly yet significantly shorter TCRB CDR3s in all four CD4+ subsets.

As every portion of the isolated RNA was reverse transcribed, the sequencing read expressed TCRB transcripts. The assay was immunoSEQ multiplex PCR, and TCRdb's table has in-frame clones only and misses some. The sample shows 300,000 to 350,000 clones, approximately 12% of them seen only once. Material: naive CD4+ T cells from blood. The receptor set was obtained from a woman under 30 with type 1 diabetes.

There are a few counts of this clone. The V and J genes are TRBV25-1 and TRBJ2-3; no clear D gene. V dropped 8 bases and J dropped 3 bases, with 9 bases sitting between them. Germline assignment: CDR1 MGHDK and CDR2 SYGVNS. This CDR3 comprises 12 residues. CDR3 loop: CASGQLTDTQYF. The CDR3 nucleotides are TGTGCCAGCGGGCAACTTACAGATACGCAGTATTTT.

This clone was observed a few times. The V and J genes are TRBV6-6 and TRBJ2-7; tentatively, D is TRBD2 (5 bases). The germline V gene encodes CDR1 MNHNY and CDR2 SVGAGI (reference sequence). Trimming stripped 6 bases from V and 3 bases from J, with 12 bases between. The length of the CDR3 is 13 residues. Written as DNA, the CDR3 is TGTGCCAGCAGCCCCGGACGGGACTACGAGCAGTACGTC. This codes for CASSPGRDYEQYV.

The gene calls are TRBV5-6 and TRBJ2-7, with TRBD2 identical over 7 bases. The germline V gene encodes CDR1 SGHDT and CDR2 YYEEEE. The CDR3 sequence is 13 residues long. V shed 4 bases and J 2 bases; nucleotides not matched to a gene: 3. The chain's CDR3 is CASSQAGPYEQYF. The CDR3 DNA sequence: TGTGCCAGCAGCCAAGCGGGGCCCTACGAGCAGTACTTC.

This clone has only a few counts. V and J are TRBV7-2 and TRBJ2-2; D may be TRBD2 (6 bases). This CDR3 is 12 amino acids long. CDR1 and CDR2 from the germline V gene are SGHTA and FQGNSA. Trimming shortened V by 5 bases and J by 8 bases, and 9 bases separated the two germline ends. The CDR3 DNA is TGTGCCAGCAGCCCAGGAGGGGGGGAGCTGTTTTTT. This encodes CASSPGGGELFF.

The CDR3 protein is CASSPGGKNTGELFF. CDR3 in DNA: TGTGCCAGCAGCCCGGGGGGGAAGAACACCGGGGAGCTGTTTTTT. The rearrangement joins TRBV28 to TRBJ2-2; 8 bases line up with TRBD2. The CDR3 sequence is 15 residues long. J gave up 1 base and V 6 bases, and 4 bases lay outside the gene matches. Germline V gene data show CDR1 as MDHEN and CDR2 as SYDVKM.

The rearrangement joins TRBV15 to TRBJ1-5; 12 bases match TRBD1. The CDR3 length is 17 residues. Germline assignment: CDR1 LNHNV and CDR2 YYDKDF (reference sequence). The V and J ends lost 5 bases and 3 bases, in that order; junction bases with no gene match: 8. The CDR3 here is CATSARGQGAANQPQHF. The CDR3, as DNA: TGTGCCACCAGCGCCCGGGGACAGGGGGCGGCCAATCAGCCCCAGCATTTT.

This CDR3 reads CASSPQRAYEQYF. The CDR3 region has the DNA TGTGCCAGCAGCCCTCAGCGAGCCTACGAGCAGTACTTC. V gene TRBV11-2 combines with J gene TRBJ2-7; D gene ambiguous. CDR1 and CDR2 (germline): SGHAT, FQNNGV. V was cut by 5 bases and J by 2 bases, with 10 bases left in between. The CDR3 loop spans 13 amino acids.

This clone was seen a few times. The chain employs TRBV18 and TRBJ2-4; 7 nucleotides agree with TRBD1. CDR1 is KGHSH, CDR2 LQKENI, per germline. Trimming cost V 3 bases and J 6 bases; bases outside gene matches: 14. This CDR3 has 17 amino acids. The CDR3 protein is CASSPVKGASMGNIQYF. For the CDR3, the DNA is TGTGCCAGCTCACCGGTAAAGGGGGCGTCGATGGGAAACATTCAGTACTTC.

The J gene is TRBJ2-5, the V gene TRBV5-6; 8 nucleotides align to TRBD1. J lost 5 bases, V lost 4 bases, and 4 bases had no gene match. The germline V gene has CDR1 SGHDT and CDR2 YYEEEE. The CDR3 consists of 13 residues. CDR3 DNA sequence: TGTGCCAGCAGCCTGGACAGGGCGGAGACCCAGTACTTC. Translation gives CASSLDRAETQYF.

This clone was observed a handful of times. The chain combines TRBV7-8 with TRBJ1-1; D gene ambiguous. V shed 3 bases and J shed 4 bases, with 9 bases lying between them. This CDR3 is built from 13 residues. Looked up from germline, CDR1 is SGHVS and CDR2 is FQNEAQ. The CDR3, as DNA: TGTGCCAGCAGCTTCTCGGCGGGCACTGAAGCTTTCTTT. Its protein product is CASSFSAGTEAFF.

This clone was observed a handful of times. The chain links TRBV30 to TRBJ2-5; TRBD2 agrees at 11 bases. The CDR3 is 15 residues long. Trimming at V came to 1 base and at J to 13 bases, leaving 14 bases not matched to a gene. Germline lookup yields CDR1 GTSNPN and CDR2 SVGIG (reference sequence). CDR3 sequence reads: CAWSGHLNTGTSGYF. CDR3 coding DNA: TGTGCCTGGAGTGGCCACCTGAACACCGGGACTAGCGGGTACTTC.

V usage is TRBV6-5 and J usage is TRBJ2-6; the D is unclear. V lost 0 bases, J lost 1 base, and 4 bases lay in between. From germline, CDR1 is MNHEY and CDR2 SVGAGI. The CDR3 has 15 residues. CDR3 amino acids: CASSYSQSGANVLTF. DNA of the CDR3: TGTGCCAGCAGTTACTCTCAGTCTGGGGCCAACGTCCTGACTTTC.

This clone was observed a handful of times. The chain carries TRBV20-1 and TRBJ2-5; no clear D gene. V dropped 6 bases and J dropped 4 bases, with 9 bases sitting between them. From germline, CDR1 is DFQATT and CDR2 SNEGSKA (reference sequence). The CDR3 contains 11 residues. CDR3 region: CSARNIETQYF. CDR3 nucleotides: TGCAGTGCCAGGAACATAGAGACCCAGTACTTC.

The chain links TRBV5-1 to TRBJ2-3, with D possibly matching TRBD1 (5 bases). V lost 0 bases and J lost 10, with 12 bases in between. From germline, CDR1 is SGHRS and CDR2 YFSETQ. This CDR3 has 13 amino acids. In DNA form, the CDR3 reads TGCGCCAGCAGCTTGGAATCCCAGGGCCCGCAGTATTTT. The encoded protein is CASSLESQGPQYF.

This sequence joins TRBV29-1 and TRBJ2-1; D call uncertain. The CDR3 extends over 13 amino acids. With 5 bases removed from V and 5 bases from J, the gap between germline ends came to 13 bases. Looked up from germline, CDR1 is SQVTM and CDR2 is ANQGSEA. This CDR3 reads CSVRDNFNNEQFF. CDR3 bases: TGCAGCGTTCGAGACAATTTTAACAATGAGCAGTTCTTC.

This clone has a handful of counts. The chain carries TRBV6-1 and TRBJ1-2; 8 nucleotides line up with TRBD1. The CDR3 contains 13 residues. V lost 6 bases to trimming and J lost 2 bases; unmatched junction nucleotides: 2. CDR1 MNHNS and CDR2 SASEGT come from the germline V gene. CDR3 DNA: TGTGCCAGCAGGACAGGGGTGAACTATGGCTACACCTTC. Protein sequence: CASRTGVNYGYTF.

This clone has a single count. The rearrangement joins TRBV18 to TRBJ2-2, with D possibly being TRBD1 (6 bases). This CDR3 contains 13 residues. Trimming removed 0 bases from V and 10 bases from J, with 9 bases in between. Germline CDR1 is KGHSH and CDR2 is LQKENI. The CDR3 loop reads CASSPPDRLELFF. The CDR3 coding sequence is TGTGCCAGCTCACCACCGGACAGATTGGAGCTGTTTTTT.

This clone occurred a few times. The chain recombines TRBV30 with TRBJ1-2; D unclear. Germline assignment: CDR1 GTSNPN and CDR2 SVGIG (reference sequence). V lost 2 bases and J lost 3, with 4 bases in between. This CDR3 has 11 amino acids. The CDR3 sequence: CAWSSHYGYTF. CDR3 coding DNA: TGTGCCTGGAGTAGCCACTATGGCTACACCTTC.

The genes are TRBV28 and TRBJ2-1; TRBD2 matches at 9 bases. The CDR3 consists of 16 residues. Germline CDR1 and CDR2: MDHEN and SYDVKM. V lost 4 bases, J lost 6 bases, and 10 bases stayed unmatched. The CDR3 DNA reads TGTGCCAGCAGTTCAATAGCGGGAGCCCACCCCAATGAGCAGTTCTTC. This codes for CASSSIAGAHPNEQFF.

The chain carries TRBV11-2 and TRBJ2-7; D may be TRBD1 (5 bases). V was cut by 5 bases and J by 4 bases, with 24 bases left in between. This CDR3 region has 17 residues. Per the germline V gene, CDR1 is SGHAT and CDR2 is FQNNGV. CDR3 DNA: TGTGCCAGCAGCCAAAGGGGCTTACCCCGGCTCGGATACGAGCAGTACTTC. Amino acids: CASSQRGLPRLGYEQYF.

V and J are TRBV7-3 and TRBJ2-3; TRBD2 matches 7 bases. CDR1 and CDR2 from the germline V gene are SGHTA and FQGTGA. The ends lost 7 bases at V and 4 bases at J; junction bases unmatched: 11. The CDR3 is made up of 15 amino acids. The CDR3, as DNA: TGTGCCAGCACACCCACGGGGAGGGTTGCAGATACGCAGTATTTT. Its protein is CASTPTGRVADTQYF.